These 24 T cell receptor beta chains were sequenced from one sample in a study of metastatic and nonmetastatic thyroid tumors. TCRdb reanalyzed the PCR reads via MiXCR. The table records about 53,000 clones, 20% of them present only once. Treatment of any kind had been given to no patient before thyroid surgery. Input material: blood. The receptors here all came from a female donor with papillary thyroid cancer or a benign thyroid nodule (not recorded which). Some clones in this sample may be carry-over from other donors' samples.

The rearrangement joins TRBV24-1 to TRBJ2-1; the match to TRBD1 covers 9 bases. Germline V CDR1 and CDR2: KGHDR, SFDVKD. The CDR3 spans 12 residues. V gave up 8 bases and J gave up 7 bases; unmatched junction bases: 2. The CDR3 spells CATTGTGNEQFF. CDR3 in DNA: TGTGCCACCACCGGGACAGGGAATGAGCAGTTCTTC.

As concerns this clone: The CDR3 does not close with the conserved phenylalanine or tryptophan, likely indicating a read error. V usage is TRBV20-1 and J usage is TRBJ2-7; D assignment may be TRBD1 or TRBD2 (6 bases each). CDR3 length equals 16 residues. V was trimmed by 1 base and J by 3 bases, leaving 19 bases between them. Germline V CDR1 and CDR2: DFQATT, SNEGSKA (reference sequence). CDR3: CSARGATGGTLYEQYL. The CDR3 DNA follows: TGCAGTGCTAGAGGGGCAACAGGAGGGACACTCTACGAGCAGTACTTA.

J is TRBJ2-1 and V is TRBV30, with 10 nucleotides matching TRBD2. With 0 bases clipped from V and 9 bases from J, the junction kept 8 bases outside the gene matches. Per germline, CDR1 GTSNPN and CDR2 SVGIG (reference sequence). CDR3 length: 15 amino acids. CDR3 loop: CAWSVGSGRSSEQFF. CDR3 sequence (DNA): TGTGCCTGGAGTGTTGGTAGCGGGAGGTCGAGTGAGCAGTTCTTC.

Points on this clone: Likely a read error: the CDR3 ends without its conserved phenylalanine or tryptophan. The V and J genes are TRBV9 and TRBJ2-5; 11 bases line up with TRBD2. V shed 0 bases and J 4 bases; nucleotides not matched to a gene: 5. The CDR3 has 16 amino acids. CDR1 SGDLS and CDR2 YYNGEE come from the germline V gene. CDR3 in amino acids: CASSVVNGLAGETQYL. The CDR3 bases are TGTGCCAGCAGCGTAGTTAACGGACTAGCGGGAGAGACCCAGTACTTA.

The rearrangement links TRBV20-1 to TRBJ2-5, with a possible D match to TRBD2 (5 bases). Trimming left V 1 base short and J 5 bases short, with 17 bases between. This CDR3 is built from 15 residues. Germline V lookup: CDR1 DFQATT, CDR2 SNEGSKA (reference sequence). In DNA form, the CDR3 reads TGCAGTGCTAGAGGAGATTTCGCCGGAGGCGAGACCCAGTACTTC. The encoded protein is CSARGDFAGGETQYF.

V usage is TRBV28 and J usage is TRBJ2-2; TRBD1 matches 8 bases. The CDR3 is made up of 18 amino acids. After removal of 0 bases from V and 2 bases from J, the junction contained 8 bases not matched to a gene. Germline-derived CDR1 and CDR2 are MDHEN and SYDVKM. The CDR3 loop is CASSLWDRVYTNTGELFF. The DNA of the CDR3 is TGTGCCAGCAGTTTATGGGACAGGGTCTATACAAACACCGGGGAGCTGTTTTTT.

The chain joins TRBV7-2 to TRBJ1-2; D gene ambiguous. V was shortened by 3 bases and J by 8 bases, with 16 bases between the two germline ends. This CDR3 has 14 amino acids. From germline, CDR1 is SGHTA and CDR2 FQGNSA. This chain's CDR3 is CASSFDTWASGYTF. CDR3 DNA: TGTGCCAGCAGCTTCGACACTTGGGCATCGGGCTACACCTTC.

This clone occurred many times. V usage is TRBV18 and J usage is TRBJ2-3; possibly TRBD1 or TRBD2 for D (5 bases each). CDR1 KGHSH and CDR2 LQKENI come from the germline V gene. CDR3 size: 15 residues. The germline V and J ends were trimmed by 3 bases and 0 bases, with 10 bases remaining between them. Here the CDR3 reads CASSPSRDSTDTQYF. For the CDR3, the DNA is TGTGCCAGCTCACCGTCCCGGGACAGCACAGATACGCAGTATTTT. The variable domain in full, with the rest retrieved from reference TRBV18 and TRBJ2-3, is NAGVMQNPRHLVRRRGQEARLRCSPMKGHSHVYWYRQLPEEGLKFMVYLQKENIIDESGMPKERFSAEFPKEGPSILRIQQVVRGDSAAYFCASSPSRDSTDTQYFGPGTRLTVL.

This clone was seen at least ten times. The V gene is TRBV5-6, the J gene TRBJ2-1; 11 bases line up with TRBD2. Germline V gene lookup returns CDR1 SGHDT and CDR2 YYEEEE. This CDR3 region has 16 residues. Trimming took 4 bases from V and 3 from J; bases not matched to a gene: 6. The CDR3 sequence: CASSPTSGRLYNEQFF. The CDR3 region has the DNA TGTGCCAGCAGCCCTACTAGCGGGAGACTCTACAATGAGCAGTTCTTC.

This clone was counted between two and nine times. This chain uses TRBV20-1 with TRBJ2-7; D perhaps matches TRBD1 (5 bases). There are 14 residues in the CDR3. The germline V and J ends were trimmed by 3 bases and 2 bases, with 14 bases remaining between them. Germline V lookup: CDR1 DFQATT, CDR2 SNEGSKA (reference sequence). CDR3 sequence (DNA): TGCAGTGCTAGCCTCCGGACATGTGCCTACGAGCAGTACTTC. It specifies CSASLRTCAYEQYF.

The chain employs TRBV20-1 and TRBJ1-2; D remains unclear. Per the germline V gene, CDR1 is DFQATT and CDR2 is SNEGSKA (reference sequence). This CDR3 is built from 12 residues. V gave up 3 bases and J gave up 8 bases, with 13 bases separating them. The chain's CDR3 is CSARGWLGGYTF. As DNA, the CDR3 is TGCAGTGCTAGGGGCTGGTTAGGAGGCTACACCTTC.

Ten or more counts support this clone. The chain joins TRBV28 to TRBJ2-2; TRBD1 matches 7 bases. The trim removed 8 bases at V and 4 bases at J, leaving 10 bases unmatched. Germline CDR1 MDHEN, CDR2 SYDVKM. The CDR3 consists of 15 residues. CDR3 DNA sequence: TGTGCCAGCGGAAGCGGACAGGCCTTCACCGGGGAGCTGTTTTTT. This gives the protein CASGSGQAFTGELFF.

This clone was observed at least ten times. The chain combines TRBV12-3 or TRBV12-4 with TRBJ2-7, with 9 nucleotides matching TRBD1. CDR3 size: 14 residues. The J segment lost 7 bases and the V segment lost 4 bases, leaving 8 bases of the junction unmatched. This chain's CDR3 is CASSSGTGLREQYF. For the CDR3, the DNA is TGTGCCAGCAGTTCCGGGACAGGGTTGCGGGAGCAGTACTTC.

This chain links TRBV20-1 with TRBJ2-7; 13 positions match TRBD2. Germline trimming cut 2 bases from V and 3 bases from J; bases unmatched to any gene: 7. From germline, CDR1 is DFQATT and CDR2 SNEGSKA (reference sequence). The CDR3 is 16 amino acids. The CDR3 bases are TGCAGTGCTAGATCCGGGACTAGCGGGGACTACTACGAGCAGTACTTC. The encoded protein is CSARSGTSGDYYEQYF.

This clone was counted ten times or more. CDR3 sequence reads: CASSIFRGYEQFF. CDR3 bases: TGTGCCAGCAGCATCTTCAGGGGGTATGAGCAGTTCTTC. The chain employs TRBV7-6 and TRBJ2-1, with 7 nucleotides matching TRBD1. The ends lost 5 bases at V and 8 bases at J; junction bases unmatched: 6. Germline-derived CDR1 and CDR2 are SGHVS and FNYEAQ. The CDR3 has 13 amino acids.

This clone was seen many times. J is TRBJ2-5 and V is TRBV12-3 or TRBV12-4; 8 bases match TRBD1. With 6 bases clipped from V and 5 bases from J, the junction kept 5 bases outside the gene matches. The CDR3 length is 13 residues. The CDR3 nucleotides read TGTGCCAGCAGAAGGACAGGGTGGGAGACCCAGTACTTC. This encodes CASRRTGWETQYF.

The chain is built from TRBV18 and TRBJ2-2; 10 bases agree with TRBD1. The V segment lost 4 bases and the J segment 7 bases; nucleotides outside the gene matches: 12. Germline V gene lookup returns CDR1 KGHSH and CDR2 LQKENI. The CDR3 is 17 residues long. In nucleotides, the CDR3 is TGTGCCAGCTCACTTACCGGGACAGGGGAGAGGATCGGGGAGCTGTTTTTT. The encoded protein is CASSLTGTGERIGELFF.

This clone is a singleton in its sample. The V call is TRBV11-3, the J call TRBJ2-2; D might be TRBD2 (6 bases). The CDR3 is 16 amino acids. The V end was cut by 1 base, the J end by 0 bases, with 9 bases between. The germline CDR1 and CDR2 sequences are SGHNT and YENEEA. The CDR3, as DNA: TGTGCCAGCAGCTTAGTGGCGGGGTCGAACACCGGGGAGCTGTTTTTT. Protein: CASSLVAGSNTGELFF. Full variable domain (missing parts from reference TRBV11-3 and TRBJ2-2): EAGVVQSPRYKIIEKKQPVAFWCNPISGHNTLYWYLQNLGQGPELLIRYENEEAVDDSQLPKDRFSAERLKGVDSTLKIQPAELGDSAVYLCASSLVAGSNTGELFFGEGSRLTVL.

Ten or more counts support this clone. The chain has TRBV20-1 and TRBJ1-1, with TRBD1 as a possible D gene (6 bases). This CDR3 has 15 residues. Germline CDR1 DFQATT, CDR2 SNEGSKA (reference sequence). Deletions cut 3 bases from V and 0 bases from J, with 14 bases between. CDR3 nucleotide sequence: TGCAGTGCTAGGAGGGGGAGCTCACTGAACACTGAAGCTTTCTTT. It specifies CSARRGSSLNTEAFF.

Ten or more counts support this clone. The rearrangement links TRBV7-8 to TRBJ1-1; tentative D call: TRBD1 (5 bases). The CDR3 covers 14 residues. The germline gives CDR1 SGHVS, CDR2 FQNEAQ. V lost 0 bases, J lost 5 bases, and 10 bases lay in between. CDR3 bases: TGTGCCAGCAGCTTAGCGGTTGGGGGAACTGAAGCTTTCTTT. This sequence encodes CASSLAVGGTEAFF.

The V gene is TRBV5-1, the J gene TRBJ2-2, with D uncertain. The CDR3 loop spans 17 amino acids. Trimming pared 6 bases from V and 4 bases from J, leaving 22 bases between. The germline V gene has CDR1 SGHRS and CDR2 YFSETQ. The CDR3 is CASTPWCRQSSTGELFF. In DNA, the CDR3 is TGCGCCAGCACCCCTTGGTGCCGCCAGTCCTCCACCGGGGAGCTGTTTTTT.

This clone was observed many times. The chain joins TRBV6-1 to TRBJ2-3, with 8 nucleotides matching TRBD1. The CDR3 length is 14 residues. Germline lookup yields CDR1 MNHNS and CDR2 SASEGT. Trimming removed 7 bases from V and 8 bases from J; junction bases left unmatched: 11. CDR3 region: CASTRRQGAGTQYF. DNA of the CDR3: TGTGCCAGCACTCGGAGGCAGGGGGCGGGTACGCAGTATTTT.

This clone was picked up many times. The chain recombines TRBV3-1 with TRBJ1-1; D is uncertain. The germline V gene encodes CDR1 LGHDT and CDR2 YNNKEL (reference sequence). Trimming cost V 5 bases and J 5 bases, with 12 bases left between them. The CDR3 runs to 13 residues. The chain's CDR3 is CASSSRGSTEAFF. The CDR3 DNA reads as TGTGCCAGCAGCTCCCGAGGAAGTACTGAAGCTTTCTTT.

This clone showed up many times. The rearrangement links TRBV28 to TRBJ1-5, with TRBD1 as a possible D gene (5 bases). The CDR3 runs 16 residues. The germline V and J ends were trimmed by 2 bases and 7 bases, with 18 bases remaining between them. Looked up from germline, CDR1 is MDHEN and CDR2 is SYDVKM. This chain's CDR3 is CASSLGIRASVQPQHF. The DNA of the CDR3 is TGTGCCAGCAGTTTAGGGATCAGGGCCTCGGTCCAGCCCCAGCATTTT. Full variable domain (remainder filled in from reference TRBV28 and TRBJ1-5): DVKVTQSSRYLVKRTGEKVFLECVQDMDHENMFWYRQDPGLGLRLIYFSYDVKMKEKGDIPEGYSVSREKKERFSLILESASTNQTSMYLCASSLGIRASVQPQHFGDGTRLSIL.